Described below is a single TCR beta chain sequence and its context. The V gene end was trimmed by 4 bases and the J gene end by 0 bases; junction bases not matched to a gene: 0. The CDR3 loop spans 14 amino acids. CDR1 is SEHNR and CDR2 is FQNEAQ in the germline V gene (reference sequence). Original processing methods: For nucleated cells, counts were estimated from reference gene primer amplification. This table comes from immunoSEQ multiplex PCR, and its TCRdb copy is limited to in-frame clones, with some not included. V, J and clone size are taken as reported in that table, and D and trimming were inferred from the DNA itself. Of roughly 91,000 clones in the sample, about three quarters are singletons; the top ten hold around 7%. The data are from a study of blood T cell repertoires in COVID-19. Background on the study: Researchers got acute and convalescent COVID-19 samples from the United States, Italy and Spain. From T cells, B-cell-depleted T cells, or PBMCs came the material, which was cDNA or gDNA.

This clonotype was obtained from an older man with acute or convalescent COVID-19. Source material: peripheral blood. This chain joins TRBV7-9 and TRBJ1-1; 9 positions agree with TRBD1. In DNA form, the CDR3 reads TGTGCCAGCAGCTACAGGGGGCTGAACACTGAAGCTTTCTTT. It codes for CASSYRGLNTEAFF.